The 27 T cell receptor beta chains listed next were all sequenced from one sample in a study of tumor-infiltrating lymphocytes in primary liver carcinoma (dated by TCRdb to about 2017). Instrument on record: Illumina HiSeq 2500. A constant-region primer and ProtoScript II reverse transcriptase were used to reverse-transcribe TCRbeta-specific cDNA from around 530 ng total RNA. The TCRbeta libraries were prepared through three rounds of nested multiplex PCR following a slightly modified ARM-PCR procedure. Each of the first two PCR rounds ran for about 11 cycles using multiplex TRBV1-TRBV30 forward primers together with a Cbeta reverse primer. TCRdb applied fastp at Q25 and MiXCR to the public reads, then kept only in-frame beta chains. Under each unique CDR3 protein, matching rows form one entry showing the most common genes and DNA. The sample profile shows approximately 79,000 distinct CDR3 sequences; almost 70% of them were found once. Together, the top ten hold about a quarter of the sample.

Total RNA and DNA were co-extracted without cell sorting from approximately 20-30 mg of bulk tissue using the AllPrep DNA/RNA mini kit. Sample: liver tumor tissue from sampling region 4. What the cell subset or site label conveys for this sample: tumor region T4, right-lateral pole. These receptors all stem from a man between 35 and 55 years old with primary liver carcinoma and hepatitis B virus infection.

Concerning this clonotype itself: The junction does not match germline at one end; this may be a read error. V gene TRBV6-5 combines with J gene TRBJ1-1, with 7 nucleotides matching TRBD1. This CDR3 is 15 amino acids long. Germline V gives CDR1 MNHEY, CDR2 SVGAGI. CDR3 sequence: CPSSYARDRAPKAFF. The CDR3 nucleotides read TGTCCCAGCAGTTACGCCCGGGACAGAGCCCCAAAAGCTTTCTTT.

This clonotype has a count of ten or more. The chain carries TRBV4-1 and TRBJ2-1; 9 bases are shared with TRBD2. The CDR3 consists of 16 residues. The germline V gene encodes CDR1 MGHRA and CDR2 YSYEKL. The V gene end was trimmed by 5 bases and the J gene end by 8 bases; junction bases not matched to a gene: 13. CDR3 region: CASSKRAGLAGDEQFF. The DNA for the CDR3 is TGCGCCAGCAGCAAGAGGGCGGGACTAGCCGGGGATGAGCAGTTCTTC.

This chain uses TRBV9 with TRBJ2-1, with a possible D match to TRBD2 (5 bases). This CDR3 comprises 17 residues. Germline CDR1 SGDLS, CDR2 YYNGEE. Trimming cost V 0 bases and J 0 bases, with 13 bases left between them. The CDR3 reads CASSVETVASSYNEQFF. The CDR3, as DNA: TGTGCCAGCAGCGTAGAGACGGTAGCGAGCTCCTACAATGAGCAGTTCTTC.

The chain has TRBV11-2 and TRBJ2-2; D might be TRBD1 or TRBD2, each matching 6 bases. Germline V gene data show CDR1 as SGHAT and CDR2 as FQNNGV. The CDR3 consists of 14 residues. V was trimmed by 7 bases and J by 10 bases, leaving 19 bases between them. The CDR3 sequence: CASIPDPGAAELFF. The CDR3 DNA reads as TGTGCCAGCATCCCCGATCCGGGGGCCGCGGAGCTGTTTTTT.

Worth noting for this clonotype: The junction differs from germline at one of its ends, possibly a read error. The CDR3 spells CASSQPGLAGSPSGTDTQCF. For the CDR3, the DNA is TGCGCCAGCAGCCAACCGGGACTAGCGGGGTCTCCTAGCGGCACAGATACGCAGTGTTTT. This chain uses TRBV4-1 with TRBJ2-3; 13 positions agree with TRBD2. The CDR3 spans 20 residues. Per germline, CDR1 MGHRA and CDR2 YSYEKL.

As to this clonotype: The conserved final phenylalanine or tryptophan is absent from the CDR3, which likely points to a read error. The chain joins TRBV12-3 or TRBV12-4 to TRBJ2-1, with 11 bases lining up with TRBD2. The CDR3 has 16 amino acids. The trim removed 6 bases at V and 6 bases at J, leaving 10 bases unmatched. For the CDR3, the DNA is TGTGCCAGCAGCCCATTCGGACTAGCGGGTGGCAATGAGCAGTTCCTC. This codes for CASSPFGLAGGNEQFL.

Regarding this clonotype: At one boundary the junction diverges from the germline segment, which might be a read error. V usage is TRBV7-3 and J usage is TRBJ2-2, with D unclear. The CDR3 runs 14 residues. The germline CDR1 and CDR2 sequences are SGHTA and FQGTGA. CDR3 sequence: CTSSPKTNTGELFF. The CDR3 DNA sequence: TGTACCAGCAGCCCGAAAACGAACACCGGGGAGCTGTTTTTT.

This clonotype showed up many times. The rearrangement links TRBV7-9 to TRBJ2-6; D unresolved. The germline gives CDR1 SEHNR, CDR2 FQNEAQ (reference sequence). Trimming left V 1 base short and J 0 bases short, with 7 bases between. The CDR3 is 16 amino acids. CDR3 in DNA: TGTGCCAGCAGCTTAGAGGATTACTCTGGGGCCAACGTCCTGACTTTC. It specifies CASSLEDYSGANVLTF.

The chain is built from TRBV11-2 and TRBJ2-2, with TRBD1 matching over 8 bases. The CDR3 totals 17 residues. Germline-derived CDR1 and CDR2 are SGHAT and FQNNGV. The CDR3 protein is CVNSFDRDRIGTWELFF. Written as DNA, the CDR3 is TGTGTCAACAGCTTTGATCGGGACAGGATCGGTACTTGGGAGCTGTTTTTT.

The CDR3 loop is CVSAQGAVNTIYF. CDR3 nucleotides: TGTGTCTCAGCCCAGGGAGCCGTAAACACCATATATTTT. This chain connects TRBV11-2 to TRBJ1-3; D possibly corresponds to TRBD1 (5 bases). The CDR3 length is 13 residues. Looked up from germline, CDR1 is SGHAT and CDR2 is FQNNGV.

This chain links TRBV11-2 with TRBJ2-1, with D perhaps TRBD1 or TRBD2 (5 bases each). Germline V gene data show CDR1 as SGHAT and CDR2 as FQNNGV. V gave up 5 bases and J gave up 9 bases, with 14 bases separating them. CDR3 size: 13 residues. The CDR3 reads CASSRGSGGEQFF. In nucleotides, the CDR3 is TGTGCCAGCAGCCGGGGCTCTGGGGGTGAGCAGTTCTTC.

For this clonotype: A much larger clone lies one base from this, so it may be a read error. The chain employs TRBV2 and TRBJ1-5; D gene uncertain. Germline assignment: CDR1 SNHLY and CDR2 FYNNEI. This CDR3 comprises 12 residues. The CDR3 DNA follows: TGTGCCAGGAGTGAAAGGGTGGGGCCCCAGCATTTT. It yields the protein CARSERVGPQHF.

This clonotype has at least ten counts. This chain uses TRBV7-9 with TRBJ2-1; 8 bases agree with TRBD1. The V and J ends lost 3 bases and 9 bases, in that order; junction bases with no gene match: 16. The germline V gene has CDR1 SEHNR and CDR2 FQNEAQ (reference sequence). CDR3 length: 17 residues. For the CDR3, the DNA is TGTGCCAGCAGCTTCGAGCCGGGACAGGCTTCACAACGTGAGCAGTTCTTC. Translated, it gives CASSFEPGQASQREQFF.

With regard to this clonotype: An end of the junction does not agree with germline; a read error may underlie this. The rearrangement links TRBV11-2 to TRBJ2-5, with 9 bases matching TRBD2. Germline values: CDR1 SGHAT, CDR2 FQNNGV. This CDR3 is 15 amino acids long. This CDR3 reads CVSSLGLAGYETRYF. CDR3 nucleotide sequence: TGTGTCAGCAGCTTAGGGCTAGCGGGATATGAGACCCGGTACTTC.

The chain uses TRBV20-1 and TRBJ2-1, with 12 bases aligning to TRBD2. The germline gives CDR1 DFQATT, CDR2 SNEGSKA (reference sequence). V shed 3 bases and J 5 bases; nucleotides not matched to a gene: 8. The CDR3 length is 16 residues. CDR3 sequence (DNA): TGCAGTGCTAGCCCCACGCTAGCGGGAGGGAACAATGAGCAGTTCTTC. Translated: CSASPTLAGGNNEQFF.

Turning to this clonotype: At one end the junction does not follow the germline gene, possibly because of a read error. The chain recombines TRBV7-8 with TRBJ2-1; possibly TRBD2 for D (5 bases). This CDR3 is 15 amino acids long. From germline, CDR1 is SGHVS and CDR2 FQNEAQ. Here the CDR3 DNA reads TGTGCCAGCAGACTGGCAAGCGGTTCCTACAATGAGCAGTCCTTC. The encoded protein is CASRLASGSYNEQSF.

This clonotype was detected only a few times. This may come from a read error, since a much larger clone is one base off. This rearrangement joins TRBV6-6 to TRBJ2-3; TRBD2 aligns across 9 bases. Germline CDR1 and CDR2: MNHNY and SVGAGI (reference sequence). The CDR3 runs to 15 residues. CDR3 coding DNA: TGTGTCAGCAGTTACGGGACTAGCAGCACAGATACGCAGTATTTT. It is translated as CVSSYGTSSTDTQYF.

A note on this clonotype: Since the CDR3 does not end with the conserved phenylalanine or tryptophan, this likely comes from a read error. Because the CDR3's place on the DNA is in doubt, the DNA is left out and the CDR3 is given as listed by TCRdb. The J gene is TRBJ2-7, the V gene TRBV4-2; TRBD1, as called in the table, went unchecked against the DNA. The CDR3 adds up to 15 amino acids, both ends counted. Germline loops: CDR1 LGHNA, CDR2 YNFKEQ. The CDR3 sequence: CASSQDSGARDEQYL.

This clonotype came up a few times. This may stem from a read error, because a much larger clone lies one nucleotide away. The gene calls are TRBV6-5 and TRBJ2-7, with D perhaps being TRBD1 or TRBD2 (5 bases each). Germline V gives CDR1 MNHEY, CDR2 SVGAGI. The CDR3 contains 18 residues. The ends were cut back, 4 bases at V and 2 bases at J, with 24 bases in the middle. The CDR3 reads CASSFSYRRANIPYEQYF. Here the CDR3 DNA reads TGTGCCAGCAGTTTCTCGTACAGGCGGGCGAATATCCCCTACGAGCAGTACTTC.

As for this clonotype: The germline gene is not matched at one end of the junction; a read error may be the cause. The chain employs TRBV6-2 or TRBV6-3 and TRBJ2-1, with D possibly matching TRBD1 (5 bases). This CDR3 region has 14 residues. Germline values: CDR1 MNHEY, CDR2 SVGEGT. The CDR3 reads CASTRVPLYNEQSF. The CDR3 region has the DNA TGTGCCAGCACCAGGGTCCCTCTTTACAATGAGCAGTCCTTC.

The CDR3 region is CIVQGARIGELFF. DNA of the CDR3: TGCATCGTACAGGGGGCGCGAATCGGGGAGCTGTTTTTT. This chain uses TRBV29-1 with TRBJ2-2; 9 bases map to TRBD1. Germline V gene data show CDR1 as SQVTM and CDR2 as ANQGSEA. The CDR3 sequence is 13 residues long.

The chain carries TRBV28 and TRBJ2-7, with D possibly TRBD2 on 6 matching bases. The V end lost 9 bases, the J end lost 7 bases, and 25 bases lay between the germline ends. The CDR3 is 15 amino acids. Germline CDR1 is MDHEN and CDR2 is SYDVKM. CDR3 bases: TGTGCCAGAAGCCAAACGGCGGGGTATCCGGGAGAGCAGTACTTC. Translation: CARSQTAGYPGEQYF. The whole variable domain, remainder taken from reference TRBV28 and TRBJ2-7, is DVKVTQSSRYLVKRTGEKVFLECVQDMDHENMFWYRQDPGLGLRLIYFSYDVKMKEKGDIPEGYSVSREKKERFSLILESASTNQTSMYLCARSQTAGYPGEQYFGPGTRLTVT.

This clonotype was picked up one time. Its ends do not fully match the called genes, so a read error is possible. This chain uses TRBV7-9 with TRBJ2-6; TRBD1 matches at 8 bases. In germline, CDR1 is SEHNR, CDR2 FQNEAQ (reference sequence). The CDR3 covers 18 residues. This CDR3 is CASSLTGTGVSGPNVLTF. The DNA for the CDR3 is TGTGCCAGCAGCTTGACCGGGACAGGAGTCTCTGGGCCCAACGTCCTGACTTTC.

A word on this clonotype: The germline gene is not matched at one end of the junction; a read error may be the cause. V usage is TRBV12-3 or TRBV12-4 and J usage is TRBJ2-7, with D possibly matching TRBD2 (5 bases). The CDR3 loop spans 13 amino acids. CDR3 in DNA: TGTACCAGCGGTTTCGACCCTAAGTACGAGCAGTACTTC. Its protein is CTSGFDPKYEQYF.

This clonotype was recorded at least ten times. V and J are TRBV29-1 and TRBJ2-5; D is unresolved. CDR1 and CDR2 from the germline V gene are SQVTM and ANQGSEA. V was clipped by 7 bases and J by 2 bases, with 5 bases between them. The CDR3 has 10 amino acids. In nucleotides, the CDR3 is TGCAGCGCCGGGCAAGAGACCCAGTACTTC. It yields the protein CSAGQETQYF.

Regarding this clonotype: At one boundary the junction diverges from the germline segment, which might be a read error. The chain links TRBV29-1 to TRBJ1-2; D call uncertain. This CDR3 contains 14 residues. CDR1 and CDR2 from the germline V gene are SQVTM and ANQGSEA. As DNA, the CDR3 is TGCAGCGTTGAAGCGGTTGAGGTGGGCTATGGTTACACCTTC. Translating gives CSVEAVEVGYGYTF.

At least ten counts were recorded for this clonotype. The chain joins TRBV12-3 or TRBV12-4 to TRBJ2-5, with 12 bases matching TRBD2. This CDR3 is built from 14 residues. J was trimmed by 4 bases and V by 4 bases; bases with no gene match: 1. CDR3 in DNA: TGTGCCAGCAGTTCACTAGCGGGAGGAGAGACCCAGTACTTC. This translates into CASSSLAGGETQYF.